This T cell receptor beta chain was documented in a study of shared clonotypes between healthy human individuals. Study donors comprised healthy, HIV-negative adults devoid of recent acute infection or vaccination. About this clone itself: The antigen is unknown.

General study results and limits: Naive subsets tended to show greater estimated richness than memory subsets.

Several immunoSEQ plates received, in even portions, the genomic DNA of each subset. Sequenced by immunoSEQ multiplex PCR; TCRdb stores in-frame clones only, minus some. The sample records a few million clones, around 93% being singletons. The CDR3 contains 15 residues. V lost 3 bases, J lost 4 bases, and 16 bases lay in between. CDR1 SQVTM and CDR2 ANQGSEA come from the germline V gene. The chain combines TRBV29-1 with TRBJ2-1; D is ambiguous. This sequence was found in a man between 18 and 29 years old in good health. Some clones in this sample may be carry-over from other donors' samples. Sequencing was carried out using naive CD4+ T cells from PBMCs. Subset in this sample: CD45RA+ positively selected. The CDR3 loop reads CSVEGLVSRYNEQFF. CDR3 bases: TGCAGCGTTGAGGGTCTCGTTTCTCGGTACAATGAGCAGTTCTTC.